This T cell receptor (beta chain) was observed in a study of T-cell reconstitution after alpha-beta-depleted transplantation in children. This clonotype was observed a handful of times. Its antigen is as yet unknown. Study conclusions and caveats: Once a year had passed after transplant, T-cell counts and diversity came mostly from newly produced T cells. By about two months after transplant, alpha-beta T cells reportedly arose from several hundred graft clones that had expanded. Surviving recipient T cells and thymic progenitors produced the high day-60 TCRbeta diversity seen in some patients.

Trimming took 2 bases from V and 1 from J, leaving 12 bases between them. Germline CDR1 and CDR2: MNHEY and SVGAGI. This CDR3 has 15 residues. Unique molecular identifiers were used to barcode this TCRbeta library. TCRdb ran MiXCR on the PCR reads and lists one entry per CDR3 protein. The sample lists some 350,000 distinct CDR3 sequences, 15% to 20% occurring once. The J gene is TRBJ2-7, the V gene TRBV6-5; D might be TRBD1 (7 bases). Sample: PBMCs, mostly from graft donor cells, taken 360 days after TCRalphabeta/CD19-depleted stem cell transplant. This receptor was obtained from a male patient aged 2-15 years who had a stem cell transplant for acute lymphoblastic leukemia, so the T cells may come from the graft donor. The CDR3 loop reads CASSYAGGQSYEQYF. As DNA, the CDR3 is TGTGCCAGCAGTTACGCAGGGGGGCAGTCCTACGAGCAGTACTTC.